One and the same sample provided the 10 T cell receptor beta chains below, sequenced in a study of cytomegalovirus exposure and HLA in healthy donors. The data were produced by immunoSEQ multiplex PCR, yet TCRdb's version contains in-frame clones alone and is incomplete. The sample records about 310,000 clones, nearly 90% being singletons. Specimen: PBMCs. These receptors were taken from a man aged 25-45 years in good health and CMV-seronegative.

This clone was seen more than once but under ten times. The chain is built from TRBV9 and TRBJ2-5, with D perhaps TRBD1 (6 bases). The CDR3 is made up of 14 amino acids. The V end was cut by 7 bases, the J end by 7 bases, with 20 bases between. The germline gives CDR1 SGDLS, CDR2 YYNGEE. The CDR3 sequence is CASSSRGARGTQYF. CDR3 DNA: TGTGCCAGCTCCTCTCGTGGGGCCAGGGGGACCCAGTACTTC. Based on the CDR3 plus reference TRBV9 and TRBJ2-5, the full variable domain is DSGVTQTPKHLITATGQRVTLRCSPRSGDLSVYWYQQSLDQGLQFLIQYYNGEERAKGNILERFSAQQFPDLHSELNLSSLELGDSALYFCASSSRGARGTQYFGPGTRLLVL.

The chain recombines TRBV29-1 with TRBJ1-1, with TRBD1 matching over 7 bases. The trim removed 5 bases at V and 10 bases at J, leaving 19 bases unmatched. The germline V gene encodes CDR1 SQVTM and CDR2 ANQGSEA. This CDR3 region has 15 residues. This CDR3 reads CSVHEPEDRSSGAFF. The CDR3 DNA reads TGCAGCGTTCATGAACCCGAGGACAGGAGTAGCGGAGCTTTCTTT.

This chain links TRBV7-6 with TRBJ1-1, with D unclear. The germline V and J ends were trimmed by 2 bases and 0 bases, with 7 bases remaining between them. The CDR3 spans 14 residues. Germline lookup yields CDR1 SGHVS and CDR2 FNYEAQ. The CDR3 region has the DNA TGTGCCAGCAGCTTACCGACAATGAACACTGAAGCTTTCTTT. Translated: CASSLPTMNTEAFF. The full variable domain, with the rest looked up from reference TRBV7-6 and TRBJ1-1, is GAGVSQSPRYKVTKRGQDVALRCDPISGHVSLYWYRQALGQGPEFLTYFNYEAQQDKSGLPNDRFSAERPEGSISTLTIQRTEQRDSAMYRCASSLPTMNTEAFFGQGTRLTVV.

The chain combines TRBV6-5 with TRBJ1-2, with TRBD1 matching 8 bases. CDR1 is MNHEY, CDR2 SVGAGI, per germline. The CDR3 runs 12 residues. Trimming cost V 5 bases and J 8 bases; bases outside gene matches: 4. CDR3 protein: CASSTGGGGYTF. The CDR3 coding sequence is TGTGCCAGCAGTACAGGGGGAGGCGGCTACACCTTC.

The genes are TRBV6-4 and TRBJ2-2, with D uncertain. The CDR3 extends over 14 amino acids. The germline gives CDR1 MRHNA, CDR2 SNTAGT. Trimming shortened V by 4 bases and J by 4 bases, and 10 bases separated the two germline ends. The CDR3 nucleotides read TGTGCCAGCAGTGCCCTGGCCAGCACCGGGGAGCTGTTTTTT. This codes for CASSALASTGELFF.

CDR3 in amino acids: CASSYSIGGGQETQYF. The CDR3 nucleotides are TGTGCCAGCAGTTACTCGATTGGGGGAGGTCAAGAGACCCAGTACTTC. The chain recombines TRBV6-6 with TRBJ2-5; D perhaps matches TRBD2 (6 bases). The length of the CDR3 is 16 residues. Trimming shortened V by 0 bases and J by 2 bases, and 13 bases separated the two germline ends. CDR1 and CDR2 from the germline V gene are MNHNY and SVGAGI (reference sequence).

Remarks on this clone: The same CDR3 is also encoded by other DNA sequences in this sample. This rearrangement joins TRBV4-3 to TRBJ2-1, with TRBD1 identical over 10 bases. The CDR3 contains 15 residues. Germline-derived CDR1 and CDR2 are LGHNA and YSLEER. V lost 4 bases to trimming and J lost 4 bases; unmatched junction nucleotides: 4. The CDR3 here is CASSPRQGAYNEQFF. For the CDR3, the DNA is TGCGCCAGCAGCCCTAGACAGGGGGCTTACAATGAGCAGTTCTTC.

This chain links TRBV5-3 with TRBJ1-5; D remains unclear. TRBV5-3 belongs to the ORF category, with a function that is uncertain. Between the trimmed V and J ends, which lost 4 bases and 6 bases, there was a span of 17 bases. The CDR3 sequence is 15 residues long. The CDR3 DNA follows: TGTGCCAGAAGCCGCACGACCGGGCGGGGTCAGCCCCAGCATTTT. Translated: CARSRTTGRGQPQHF.

The CDR3 sequence is CASSPKGVSGSSEQYF. In DNA form, the CDR3 reads TGTGCCAGCAGTCCCAAGGGGGTTTCTGGCTCGAGCGAGCAGTACTTC. The chain combines TRBV25-1 with TRBJ2-7; a possible D gene is TRBD1 (6 bases). This CDR3 is 16 amino acids long. The germline gives CDR1 MGHDK, CDR2 SYGVNS. V was clipped by 5 bases and J by 6 bases, with 23 bases between them.

For this clone: Additional DNA sequences in this sample encode the identical CDR3. This chain joins TRBV6-5 and TRBJ1-6, with D maybe TRBD1 (6 bases). V lost 6 bases to trimming and J lost 0 bases, with 9 bases between them. There are 15 residues in the CDR3. Germline lookup yields CDR1 MNHEY and CDR2 SVGAGI. DNA of the CDR3: TGTGCCAGCAGAGGACAGAGCTCCTATAATTCACCCCTCCACTTT. Residues: CASRGQSSYNSPLHF.